One T cell receptor (beta chain) is described in this entry. As handled by the study authors: Using reference gene primer amplification, nucleated cell counts were estimated. Here immunoSEQ multiplex PCR was the method, and the copy in TCRdb shows in-frame clones only, minus some. V, J and clone size were drawn from that table, and D and trimming were deduced from the DNA. The sample lists roughly 70,000 clones, roughly 88% occurring once. The record originates from a study of blood T cell repertoires in COVID-19. Study overall: Samples came from the United States, Italy and Spain, spanning acute and convalescent COVID-19. In each case, the material was cDNA or gDNA derived from T cells, B-cell-depleted T cells, or PBMCs.

The sample taken for sequencing was peripheral blood. This receptor was obtained from an older woman with acute or convalescent COVID-19.

The CDR3 region has the DNA TGTGCCAGCAGCTTTGACATCTACGAGCAGTACTTC. This gives the protein CASSFDIYEQYF. V and J are TRBV7-2 and TRBJ2-7; D uncertain. Germline lookup yields CDR1 SGHTA and CDR2 FQGNSA. V was pared by 3 bases and J by 3 bases, with 6 bases between. The CDR3 is 12 residues long.